This is a list of T cell receptor beta chains from one sample in a study of T cell responses to AZD1222 COVID-19 vaccine. The repertoire was sequenced with immunoSEQ multiplex PCR; TCRdb's copy has only in-frame clones and lacks some. The profile shows roughly 130,000 clones, about 90% of them singletons. The sample in question was peripheral blood, obtained on day 0 of AZD1222 vaccination. The receptor source for this set is an adult in good health. The CDR3 runs from the conserved cysteine through the conserved F or W. D genes are given only for firm matches. Expanded clones are given a class, and other clones once, few, many or no size at all.

>.|.|TRBJ2-5|TRBV14
TGTGCCAGCAGCCCGCCTGGGGGCGAGACCCAGTACTTC
CASSPPGGETQYF
>.|.|TRBJ2-5|TRBV30
TGTGCCTGGAGTGTAGGTCAGGGCGGGGAGACCCAGTACTTC
CAWSVGQGGETQYF
>TRBD1|.|TRBJ1-2|TRBV5-1
TGCGCCAGCAGCTTGGGGACAGGAAACTATGGCTACACCTTC
CASSLGTGNYGYTF
>.|.|TRBJ1-6|TRBV6-1
TGTGCCAGCAGTGAAGTGGGGGGTATGAATTCACCCCTCCACTTT
CASSEVGGMNSPLHF
>TRBD1|.|TRBJ1-2|TRBV2
TGTGCCAGCACCCTGAGGGGGCCCGCTGGGGGCTACACCTTC
CASTLRGPAGGYTF
>.|.|TRBJ2-2|TRBV24-1
TGTGCCCCCTACTCCTACAGGGACTACACCGGGGAGCTGTTTTTT
CAPYSYRDYTGELFF
>.|.|TRBJ2-1|TRBV25-1
TGTGCCAGCAGTGCGATTTACAATGAGCAGTTCTTC
CASSAIYNEQFF
>.|.|TRBJ2-5|TRBV11-3
TGTGCCAGCAGCTCCGAGGGGGGCGGGGAGACCCAGTACTTC
CASSSEGGGETQYF
>TRBD1|.|TRBJ2-2|TRBV28
TGTGCCAGCAGTCGTTGGGGGACAGGGACATTTGGAGTGGCCGGGGAGCTGTTTTTT
CASSRWGTGTFGVAGELFF
>.|.|TRBJ1-4|TRBV9
TGTGCCAGCAGCCCCGGGACGTCGGACGGTGAAAAACTGTTTTTT
CASSPGTSDGEKLFF
>.|.|TRBJ1-3|TRBV9
TGTGCCAGCAGCGTATCGGGGGGAAACACCATATATTTT
CASSVSGGNTIYF
>.|.|TRBJ1-3|TRBV18
TGTGCCAGCTCACCACGGTGGAGCTCTGGAAACACCATATATTTT
CASSPRWSSGNTIYF
>.|.|TRBJ1-2|TRBV19
TGTGCCAGCCGTGGGGCGGGCGAACGCTATGGCTACACCTTC
CASRGAGERYGYTF
>.|.|TRBJ2-2|TRBV28
TGTGCCAGCGTCTTTGCCGGGGAGCTGTTTTTT
CASVFAGELFF
>.|.|TRBJ1-1|TRBV2
TGTGCCAGCAGTGAAAACAGGGACACTGAAGCTTTCTTT
CASSENRDTEAFF
>TRBD2|.|TRBJ2-3|TRBV11-3
TGTGCCAGCAGCTCCCCTAGCGGGATGACAGATACGCAGTATTTT
CASSSPSGMTDTQYF
>.|.|TRBJ1-6|TRBV19
TGTGCCAGTAGACGCGACAGTAACTATAATTCACCCCTCCACTTT
CASRRDSNYNSPLHF
>.|.|TRBJ2-3|TRBV5-1
TGCGCCAGCAGCTTGGTCGAGCGTGCTGAGCAGTATTTT
CASSLVERAEQYF
>TRBD1|.|TRBJ2-2|TRBV25-1
TGTGCCAGCAGTGCCCCAGGGGGGAACACCGGGGAGCTGTTTTTT
CASSAPGGNTGELFF
>TRBD1|.|TRBJ2-5|TRBV3-1/TRBV3-2
TGTGCCAGCAGCCCAGGACAGGGTCTAGGAGAGACCCAGTACTTC
CASSPGQGLGETQYF
>.|.|TRBJ2-1|TRBV10-3
TGTGCCATCAGTGATCCAGACAGCATCAATGAGCAGTTCTTC
CAISDPDSINEQFF
>.|.|TRBJ2-7|TRBV7-8
TGTGCCAGCAGCCCAGCCTACGAGCAGTACTTC
CASSPAYEQYF
>.|.|TRBJ1-1|TRBV9
TGTGCCAGCAGCGTAGGTCAGGGTTCCTGGGCTGAAGCTTTCTTT
CASSVGQGSWAEAFF
>TRBD1|.|TRBJ2-5|TRBV7-9
TGTGCCAGCAGCTCTCGACAGGGAATAGGCCAAGAGACCCAGTACTTC
CASSSRQGIGQETQYF
>.|once|TRBJ1-3|TRBV24-1
TGTGCCACCCAGGGTATGGGGAACACCATATATTTT
CATQGMGNTIYF
>.|.|TRBJ1-2|TRBV7-9
TGTGCCAGCAGCTTAGCGGGCTCTAACTATGGCTACACCTTC
CASSLAGSNYGYTF
>.|few|TRBJ1-5|TRBV23-1
TGCGCCATGCACATCGGGGGCAGCGGTCAGCCCCAGCATTTT
CAMHIGGSGQPQHF
>TRBD2|.|TRBJ2-1|TRBV7-9
TGTGCCAGCAGCCGCCTCGGGGGGGACAATGAGCAGTTCTTC
CASSRLGGDNEQFF
>.|.|TRBJ1-1|TRBV6-1
TGTGCCAGCAGTGAACGACAGATGAACACTGAAGCTTTCTTT
CASSERQMNTEAFF